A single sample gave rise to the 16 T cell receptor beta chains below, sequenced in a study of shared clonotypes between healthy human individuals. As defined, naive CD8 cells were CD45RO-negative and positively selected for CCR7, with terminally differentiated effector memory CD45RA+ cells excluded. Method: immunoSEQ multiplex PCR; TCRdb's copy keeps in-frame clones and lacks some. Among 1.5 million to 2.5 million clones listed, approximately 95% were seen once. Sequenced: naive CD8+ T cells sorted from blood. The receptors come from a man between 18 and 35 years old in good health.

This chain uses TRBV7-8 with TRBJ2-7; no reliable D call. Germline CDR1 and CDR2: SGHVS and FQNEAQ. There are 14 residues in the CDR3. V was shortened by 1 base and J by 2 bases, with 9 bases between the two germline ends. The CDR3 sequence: CASSLVLGTYEQYF. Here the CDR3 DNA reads TGTGCCAGCAGCTTAGTGTTAGGGACCTACGAGCAGTACTTC.

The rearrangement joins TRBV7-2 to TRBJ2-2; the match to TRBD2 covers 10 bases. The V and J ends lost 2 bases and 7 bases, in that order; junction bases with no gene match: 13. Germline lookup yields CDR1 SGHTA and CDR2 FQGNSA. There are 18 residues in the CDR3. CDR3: CASSLIFLAGGQSGELFF. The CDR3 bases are TGTGCCAGCAGCTTAATCTTTTTAGCGGGGGGTCAGAGCGGGGAGCTGTTTTTT. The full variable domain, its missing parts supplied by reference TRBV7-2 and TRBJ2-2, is GAGVSQSPSNKVTEKGKDVELRCDPISGHTALYWYRQSLGQGLEFLIYFQGNSAPDKSGLPSDRFSAERTGGSVSTLTIQRTQQEDSAVYLCASSLIFLAGGQSGELFFGEGSRLTVL.

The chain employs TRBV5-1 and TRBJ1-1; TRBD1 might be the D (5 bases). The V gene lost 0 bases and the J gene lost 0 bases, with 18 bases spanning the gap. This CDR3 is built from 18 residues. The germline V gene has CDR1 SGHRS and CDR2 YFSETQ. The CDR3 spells CASSLEQAGSLMNTEAFF. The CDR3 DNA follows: TGCGCCAGCAGCTTGGAACAGGCGGGTTCTCTCATGAACACTGAAGCTTTCTTT.

DNA of the CDR3: TGTGCCAGTAGTATTGCTGGGGGGGGGCGCCACGAGCAGTACTTC. It encodes CASSIAGGGRHEQYF. V gene TRBV19 combines with J gene TRBJ2-7; D perhaps matches TRBD2 (7 bases). CDR3 length equals 15 residues. The V end lost 3 bases, the J end lost 5 bases, and 17 bases lay between the germline ends. Germline V gives CDR1 LNHDA, CDR2 SQIVND (reference sequence).

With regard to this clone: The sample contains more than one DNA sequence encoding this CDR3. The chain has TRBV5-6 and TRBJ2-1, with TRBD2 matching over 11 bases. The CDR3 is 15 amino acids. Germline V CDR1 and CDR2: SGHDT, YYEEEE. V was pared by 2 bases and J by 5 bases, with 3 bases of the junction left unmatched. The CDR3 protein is CASSLGLAGNNEQFF. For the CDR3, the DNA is TGTGCCAGCAGCTTAGGACTAGCGGGCAACAATGAGCAGTTCTTC. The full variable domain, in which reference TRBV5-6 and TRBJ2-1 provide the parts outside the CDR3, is DAGVTQSPTHLIKTRGQQVTLRCSPKSGHDTVSWYQQALGQGPQFIFQYYEEEERQRGNFPDRFSGHQFPNYSSELNVNALLLGDSALYLCASSLGLAGNNEQFFGPGTRLTVL.

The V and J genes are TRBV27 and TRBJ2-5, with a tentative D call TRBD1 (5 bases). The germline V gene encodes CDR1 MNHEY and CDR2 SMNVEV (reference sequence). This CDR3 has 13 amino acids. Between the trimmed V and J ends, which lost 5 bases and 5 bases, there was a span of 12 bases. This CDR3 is CASSVDSTETQYF. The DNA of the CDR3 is TGTGCCAGCAGTGTAGACAGTACCGAGACCCAGTACTTC.

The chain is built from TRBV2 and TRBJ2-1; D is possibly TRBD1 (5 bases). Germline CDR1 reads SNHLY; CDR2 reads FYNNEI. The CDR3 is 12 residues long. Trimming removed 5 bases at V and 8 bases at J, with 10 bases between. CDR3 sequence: CASSPGRDEQFF. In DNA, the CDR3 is TGTGCCAGCAGTCCCGGCAGGGATGAGCAGTTCTTC.

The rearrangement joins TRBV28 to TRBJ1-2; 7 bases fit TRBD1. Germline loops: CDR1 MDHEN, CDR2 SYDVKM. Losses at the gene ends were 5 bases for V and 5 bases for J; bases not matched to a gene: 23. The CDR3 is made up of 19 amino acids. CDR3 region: CASSRGFWGQTDNLYGYTF. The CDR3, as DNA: TGTGCCAGCAGTCGAGGGTTTTGGGGACAGACAGACAATCTTTATGGCTACACCTTC.

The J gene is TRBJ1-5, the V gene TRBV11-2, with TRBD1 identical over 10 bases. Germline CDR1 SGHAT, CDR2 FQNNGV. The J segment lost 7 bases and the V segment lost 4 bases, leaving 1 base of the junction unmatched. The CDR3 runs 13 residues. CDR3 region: CASSWDRGQPQHF. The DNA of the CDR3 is TGTGCCAGCAGCTGGGACAGGGGACAGCCCCAGCATTTT. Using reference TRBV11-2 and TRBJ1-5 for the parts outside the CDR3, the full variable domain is EAGVAQSPRYKIIEKRQSVAFWCNPISGHATLYWYQQILGQGPKLLIQFQNNGVVDDSQLPKDRFSAERLKGVDSTLKIQPAKLEDSAVYLCASSWDRGQPQHFGDGTRLSIL.

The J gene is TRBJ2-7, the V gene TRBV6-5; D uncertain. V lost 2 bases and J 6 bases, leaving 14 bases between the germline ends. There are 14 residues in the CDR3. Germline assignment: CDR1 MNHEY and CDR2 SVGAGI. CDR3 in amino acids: CASSYDAGDREQYF. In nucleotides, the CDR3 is TGTGCCAGCAGTTACGATGCTGGAGATCGCGAGCAGTACTTC.

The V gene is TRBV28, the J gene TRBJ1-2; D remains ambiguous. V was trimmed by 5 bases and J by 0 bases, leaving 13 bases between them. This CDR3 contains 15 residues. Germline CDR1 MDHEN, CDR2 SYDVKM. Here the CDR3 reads CASSLEAFPNYGYTF. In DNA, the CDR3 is TGTGCCAGCAGTCTAGAGGCCTTTCCTAACTATGGCTACACCTTC.

CDR3 amino acids: CASSQTSGGAFYEQYF. The CDR3 bases are TGTGCCAGCAGTCAGACTAGCGGGGGGGCCTTTTACGAGCAGTACTTC. This chain links TRBV27 with TRBJ2-7; 14 nucleotides align to TRBD2. The CDR3 covers 16 residues. In germline, CDR1 is MNHEY, CDR2 SMNVEV (reference sequence). After removal of 5 bases from V and 4 bases from J, the junction contained 7 bases not matched to a gene.

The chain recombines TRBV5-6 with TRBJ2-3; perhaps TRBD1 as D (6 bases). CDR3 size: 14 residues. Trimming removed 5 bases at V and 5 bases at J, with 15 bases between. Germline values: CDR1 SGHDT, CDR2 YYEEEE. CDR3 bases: TGTGCCAGCAGTTGGGGGCCGGTGGGAGATACGCAGTATTTT. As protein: CASSWGPVGDTQYF.

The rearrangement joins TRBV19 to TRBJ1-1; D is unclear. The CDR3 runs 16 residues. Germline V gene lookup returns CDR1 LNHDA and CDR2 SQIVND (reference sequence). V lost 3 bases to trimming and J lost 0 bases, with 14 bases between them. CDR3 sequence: CASSIRSESMNTEAFF. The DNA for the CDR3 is TGTGCCAGTAGTATTAGGTCGGAAAGTATGAACACTGAAGCTTTCTTT.

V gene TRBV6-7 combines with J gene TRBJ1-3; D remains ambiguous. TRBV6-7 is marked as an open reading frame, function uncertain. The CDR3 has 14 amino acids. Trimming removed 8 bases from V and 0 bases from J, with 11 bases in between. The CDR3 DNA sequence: TGTGCCAGCCTTAATTGGGGCTCTGGAAACACCATATATTTT. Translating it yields CASLNWGSGNTIYF.

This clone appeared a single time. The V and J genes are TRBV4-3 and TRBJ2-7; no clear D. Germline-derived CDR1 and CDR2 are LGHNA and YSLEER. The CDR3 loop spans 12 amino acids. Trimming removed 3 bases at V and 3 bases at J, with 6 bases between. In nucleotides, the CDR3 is TGCGCCAGCAGCCACAGGCTCTACGAGCAGTACTTC. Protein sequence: CASSHRLYEQYF.